A single sample gave rise to the 3 T cell receptor beta chains below, sequenced in a study of beta chain features in type 1 diabetes. Study-wide results and limits: People with Type 1 diabetes carried modestly yet significantly shorter TCRB CDR3s in all four CD4+ subsets.

cDNA synthesis used the whole RNA isolate, giving expressed TCRB sequences. Data came from immunoSEQ multiplex PCR; TCRdb stores just in-frame clones and leaves some out. The sample consists of 500,000 to 800,000 clones, under 15% of them appearing once. Their cognate antigens are unknown. Sequenced input: naive CD4+ T cells from blood. All receptors come from a young man with type 1 diabetes.

The V and J genes are TRBV9 and TRBJ2-6, with no clear D. The CDR3 runs 16 residues. Germline V gene sequence: CDR1 SGDLS, CDR2 YYNGEE. The V and J ends lost 0 bases and 0 bases respectively, with 7 bases between them. Here the CDR3 reads CASSVVRHSGANVLTF. CDR3 nucleotide sequence: TGTGCCAGCAGCGTAGTAAGGCACTCTGGGGCCAACGTCCTGACTTTC.

A few counts support this clone. The V call is TRBV7-2, the J call TRBJ1-4; maybe TRBD1 (6 bases). The CDR3 spans 17 residues. V was clipped by 4 bases and J by 0 bases, with 15 bases between them. From germline, CDR1 is SGHTA and CDR2 FQGNSA. CDR3 sequence reads: CASSYRASLATNEKLFF. DNA of the CDR3: TGTGCCAGCAGCTACAGGGCTTCGCTCGCAACTAATGAAAAACTGTTTTTT.

This clone turned up a few times. The gene calls are TRBV7-8 and TRBJ2-6; D gene unclear. CDR3 length: 16 amino acids. Trimming removed 3 bases at V and 0 bases at J, with 9 bases between. CDR1 and CDR2 (germline): SGHVS, FQNEAQ. The CDR3 DNA sequence: TGTGCCAGCAGCTTTCGAGCGATCTCTGGGGCCAACGTCCTGACTTTC. Its protein is CASSFRAISGANVLTF.